This T cell receptor beta chain comes out of a study of sequential checkpoint blockade in melanoma. Across the whole study: Randomization was 1:1 between first-line nivolumab→ipilimumab and ipilimumab→nivolumab.

Trimming shortened V by 1 base and J by 3 bases, and 7 bases separated the two germline ends. The germline V gene has CDR1 SGHNT and CDR2 YENEEA. CDR3 size: 14 residues. This clone is deemed medium-sized. Treatment given: randomized to nivolumab then ipilimumab (arm A) or the reverse (arm B). This table comes from immunoSEQ multiplex PCR, and its TCRdb copy is limited to in-frame clones, with some not included. The sample includes about 2,500 clones, less than 30% seen only once; the top ten take more than 9%. The material was tumor tissue (inferred from file names), obtained from a patient given nivolumab and ipilimumab in sequence. The receptor was derived from a human donor with melanoma. This sequence joins TRBV11-3 and TRBJ1-3; no clear D gene. The CDR3, as DNA: TGTGCCAGCAGCTTAGTCGGGAGTGGAAACACCATATATTTT. This gives the protein CASSLVGSGNTIYF.